This is a list of T cell receptor beta chains from one sample in a study of regulatory dendritic cells for organ transplantation. Clones were read by immunoSEQ multiplex PCR, and TCRdb kept only the in-frame ones, dropping some. The table includes approximately 11,000 clones, roughly 65% detected once. No antigen is known for these receptors. The sequenced sample consisted of naive CD4+ T cells from blood cultured with dendritic cells. The receptors stem from a human donor in good health. The CDR3 runs from the conserved cysteine through the conserved F or W. A D gene is named only where the DNA matches it firmly. Clone size, where shown, is once, few, many, or a class for clones that have expanded.

>TRBV7-9|NA|TRBJ1-3|TRBD1
TGTGCCAGCAGCTTGGCCGGGACAGGCATCTCTGGAAACACCATATATTTT
CASSLAGTGISGNTIYF
>TRBV10-3|once|TRBJ2-1|NA
TGTGCCATCAGTGGGACTTCACTTAGGTCCTACAATGAGCAGTTCTTC
CAISGTSLRSYNEQFF
>TRBV5-4|NA|TRBJ1-2|TRBD1
TGTGCCAGCAGCCTACAGGGGGCGGACTATGGCTACACCTTC
CASSLQGADYGYTF
>TRBV25-1|NA|TRBJ1-1|NA
TGTGCCAGCAGTGCTCAGGGGAACACTGAAGCTTTCTTT
CASSAQGNTEAFF
>TRBV5-1|NA|TRBJ2-5|TRBD2
TGCGCCAGCAGCTTGCAGTGGGAGGGCGAGACCCAGTACTTC
CASSLQWEGETQYF
>TRBV5-1|once|TRBJ1-6|NA
TGCGCCAGCAGAAAGATCTTCGAGACAGACTATAATTCACCCCTCCACTTT
CASRKIFETDYNSPLHF
>TRBV4-2|NA|TRBJ1-4|NA
TGTGCCAGCAGCCAAGCCTCAGGGGCGACTAATGAAAAACTGTTTTTT
CASSQASGATNEKLFF
>TRBV2|NA|TRBJ1-5|NA
TGTGCCAGCAGTGTTCGGGGGAGCAATCAGCCCCAGCATTTT
CASSVRGSNQPQHF
>TRBV18|NA|TRBJ1-1|NA
TGTGCCAGCTCACCCCTCCCGCAGGCTGAAGCTTTCTTT
CASSPLPQAEAFF
>TRBV10-3|NA|TRBJ2-7|TRBD1
TGTGCCATCAGTGGGACTTCGGGACAGGGTTTCTACGAGCAGTACTTC
CAISGTSGQGFYEQYF
>TRBV7-9|NA|TRBJ2-3|NA
TGTGCCAGCAGCTTACTGGGAGAGGTCACAGATACGCAGTATTTT
CASSLLGEVTDTQYF
>TRBV4-3|NA|TRBJ1-1|TRBD1
TGCGCCAGCAGCCACGAGACAGGGGGGACTGAAGCTTTCTTT
CASSHETGGTEAFF
>TRBV19|NA|TRBJ2-2|TRBD1
TGTGCCAGCCGACCCCAGGGGGCGCGGACCGGGGAGCTGTTTTTT
CASRPQGARTGELFF
>TRBV7-2|NA|TRBJ2-7|NA
TGTGCCAGCAGCTTATTTTCTGCGAATTCCTACGAGCAGTACTTC
CASSLFSANSYEQYF
>TRBV7-2|NA|TRBJ1-1|NA
TGTGCCAGCAGCTTAGCCCGTGGGGAGGGGGAAGCTTTCTTT
CASSLARGEGEAFF
>TRBV5-6|NA|TRBJ2-5|NA
TGTGCCAGCAGCTCGCTGGGGACAAGTCAAGAGACCCAGTACTTC
CASSSLGTSQETQYF
>TRBV7-3|few|TRBJ2-1|TRBD2
TGTGCCAGCAGCTTAGCCGGACTAGCGGGGGGGCTGAAGAATGAGCAGTTCTTC
CASSLAGLAGGLKNEQFF
>TRBV5-1|NA|TRBJ2-1|TRBD2
TGCGCCAGCAGCTTGTCACTAGCGAGCTACAATGAGCAGTTCTTC
CASSLSLASYNEQFF
>TRBV19|NA|TRBJ2-3|NA
TGTGCCAGTAGTGGGCAGAGGGGGGATACGCAGTATTTT
CASSGQRGDTQYF
>TRBV19|few|TRBJ2-7|NA
TGTGCCAGTAGTATAGTCCGGACAGCGATGGGAGAGCAGTACTTC
CASSIVRTAMGEQYF
>TRBV10-3|few|TRBJ2-3|TRBD2
TGTGCCATCAGTGGAGCGCTAGCGGGGTCAGATACGCAGTATTTT
CAISGALAGSDTQYF
>TRBV28|once|TRBJ1-5|TRBD1
TGTGCCTATTCAGGGGGGAATAGCAATCAGCCCCAGCATTTT
CAYSGGNSNQPQHF
>TRBV4-1|NA|TRBJ1-3|NA
TGCGCCAGCAGCCAAGTTCTCAGCTCTGGAAACACCATATATTTT
CASSQVLSSGNTIYF
>TRBV5-6|NA|TRBJ2-7|NA
TGTGCCAGCAGCTTAGCCGAACAGTCCTACGAGCAGTACTTC
CASSLAEQSYEQYF
>TRBV27|NA|TRBJ1-3|NA
TGTGCCAGCAGTCCCTTTCCCTCTGGAAACACCATATATTTT
CASSPFPSGNTIYF
>TRBV19|NA|TRBJ2-6|NA
TGTGCCAGTAGAAGGGGGTCTGGGGCCAACGTCCTGACTTTC
CASRRGSGANVLTF
>TRBV6-5|NA|TRBJ2-5|TRBD1
TGTGCCAGCAGTTATTTTCGGGACAGGGCTTGGGAGACCCAGTACTTC
CASSYFRDRAWETQYF
>TRBV7-9|NA|TRBJ1-6|TRBD1
TGTGCCAGCAGCTTACAGGGGGTGCCTGGGAAATCACCCCTCCACTTT
CASSLQGVPGKSPLHF
>TRBV12-5|once|TRBJ1-2|NA
TGTGCTAGTGGTTTGGTAATAGCAGAAACTAACTATGGCTACACCTTC
CASGLVIAETNYGYTF